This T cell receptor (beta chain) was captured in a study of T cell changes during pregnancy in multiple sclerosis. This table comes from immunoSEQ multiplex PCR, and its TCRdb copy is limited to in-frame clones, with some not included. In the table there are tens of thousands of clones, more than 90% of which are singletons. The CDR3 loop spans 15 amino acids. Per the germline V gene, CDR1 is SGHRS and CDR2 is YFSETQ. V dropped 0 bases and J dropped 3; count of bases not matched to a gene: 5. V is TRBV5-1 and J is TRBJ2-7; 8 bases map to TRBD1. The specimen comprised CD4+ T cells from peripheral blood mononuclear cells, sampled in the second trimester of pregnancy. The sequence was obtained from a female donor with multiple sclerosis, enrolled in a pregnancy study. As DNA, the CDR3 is TGCGCCAGCAGCTTGGGACAGGGGATGGTCTACGAGCAGTACTTC. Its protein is CASSLGQGMVYEQYF. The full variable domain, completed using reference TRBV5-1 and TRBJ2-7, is KAGVTQTPRYLIKTRGQQVTLSCSPISGHRSVSWYQQTPGQGLQFLFEYFSETQRNKGNFPGRFSGRQFSNSRSEMNVSTLELGDSALYLCASSLGQGMVYEQYFGPGTRLTVT.